The rows below give T cell receptor beta chains drawn from one sample of a study of cytomegalovirus exposure and HLA in healthy donors. TCRdb keeps only in-frame clones here, not all; method: immunoSEQ multiplex PCR. The sample carries over 40,000 clones, about 90% recorded once. The source material was PBMCs. The receptors derive from a woman between 40 and 55 years old in good health and CMV-seropositive. The CDR3 runs from the conserved cysteine through the conserved F or W. A D gene is named only where the DNA matches it firmly. Not all rows give a size; the values are once, few, many and, for expanded clones, a class.

NA	NA	TRBJ2-5	TRBV7-7	TGTGCTAGCAGCACGGGACACCACCAAGAGACCCAGTACTTC	CASSTGHHQETQYF
TRBD1	NA	TRBJ2-2	TRBV5-8	TGTGCCAGCAGCCTCCGGGACAGGGTTGACGGGGAGCTGTTTTTT	CASSLRDRVDGELFF
NA	NA	TRBJ2-2	TRBV2	TGTGCCGCAGGGGTATCCGGGGAGCTGTTTTTT	CAAGVSGELFF
TRBD1	few	TRBJ1-4	TRBV30	TGTGCCTGGAGCCCCGGACAGGGAAAACTGTTTTTT	CAWSPGQGKLFF
TRBD1	NA	TRBJ1-1	TRBV20-1	TGCAGTGCTAGACCGACAGGGGAAGAATTCTTT	CSARPTGEEFF
NA	NA	TRBJ1-5	TRBV10-3	TGTGCCATCAGTGAGGACCCGGGAGGTCAGCCCCAGCATTTT	CAISEDPGGQPQHF
NA	NA	TRBJ1-3	TRBV19	TGTGCCAGTAGCGAACCGGGATATGGAAACACCATATATTTT	CASSEPGYGNTIYF
NA	NA	TRBJ2-7	TRBV11-2	TGTGCCAGCAGCTCTCCTGCGGCGGGGCCAAGGGAGCAGTACTTC	CASSSPAAGPREQYF
NA	NA	TRBJ2-4	TRBV4-1	TGCGCCAGCAGCCACAAGGACAGAAAAAACATTCAGTACTTC	CASSHKDRKNIQYF
TRBD2	NA	TRBJ2-3	TRBV10-1	TGCGCCAGCAGGCTAGCGGGGGGGAGATGCACAGATACGCAGTATTTT	CASRLAGGRCTDTQYF
NA	NA	TRBJ1-4	TRBV9	TGTGCCAGCAGCCTGACAGGATCAAATGAAAAACTGTTTTTT	CASSLTGSNEKLFF